This entry lists 11 T cell receptor beta chains sequenced from one sample in a study of beta chain features in type 1 diabetes. General study results and limits: Moderate but significant shortening of TCRB CDR3s was recorded in all four CD4+ subsets from Type 1 diabetes patients.

The whole isolated RNA underwent reverse transcription, so sequencing captured expressed TCRB transcripts. Assay used: immunoSEQ multiplex PCR; TCRdb lists only in-frame clones, some missing. The table has 160,000 or so clones, approximately 9% seen once; the top ten hold about 0.5%. Antigens for these TCRs are unknown. Material: central memory CD4+ T cells from blood. These receptors were taken from a woman younger than 35 with type 1 diabetes.

Only a few counts were recorded for this clone. The chain uses TRBV5-6 and TRBJ1-2, with D perhaps matching TRBD1 (6 bases). The CDR3 is 17 residues long. Germline V lookup: CDR1 SGHDT, CDR2 YYEEEE. Trimming pared 2 bases from V and 6 bases from J, leaving 23 bases between. Written as DNA, the CDR3 is TGTGCCAGCAGCTTAGCCCCCGGCCGGGGGGCATTAGATGGCTACACCTTC. Translated: CASSLAPGRGALDGYTF.

The V gene is TRBV5-1, the J gene TRBJ2-2; no reliable D call. Trimming pared 4 bases from V and 3 bases from J, leaving 4 bases between. The CDR3 spans 12 residues. Germline CDR1 is SGHRS and CDR2 is YFSETQ. Written as DNA, the CDR3 is TGCGCCAGCAGCCCTGACACCGGGGAGCTGTTTTTT. Translating it yields CASSPDTGELFF.

This clone was seen a handful of times. This chain links TRBV19 with TRBJ1-2; possible D gene TRBD1, 5 bases. There are 14 residues in the CDR3. V lost 3 bases and J 5 bases, leaving 13 bases between the germline ends. From germline, CDR1 is LNHDA and CDR2 SQIVND (reference sequence). The CDR3: CASSMGQGRYGYTF. DNA for the CDR3: TGTGCCAGTAGTATGGGGCAGGGCCGGTATGGCTACACCTTC.

This clone has more than one count but fewer than ten. The chain couples TRBV11-2 to TRBJ2-5; 10 bases agree with TRBD2. The V segment lost 1 base and the J segment 2 bases; nucleotides outside the gene matches: 4. In germline, CDR1 is SGHAT, CDR2 FQNNGV. The CDR3 consists of 16 residues. Here the CDR3 DNA reads TGTGCCAGCAGCTTAGGTTCTAGCGGGGGTCAAGAGACCCAGTACTTC. It translates to CASSLGSSGGQETQYF.

The chain combines TRBV28 with TRBJ2-7; 8 nucleotides match TRBD2. Germline V gene data show CDR1 as MDHEN and CDR2 as SYDVKM. The V gene end was trimmed by 5 bases and the J gene end by 2 bases; junction bases not matched to a gene: 11. This CDR3 has 16 residues. CDR3 nucleotide sequence: TGTGCCAGCAGTCTAATCGGCGGGAGGTCCCCCTACGAGCAGTACTTC. Amino acid sequence: CASSLIGGRSPYEQYF. The full variable domain, its missing parts supplied by reference TRBV28 and TRBJ2-7, is DVKVTQSSRYLVKRTGEKVFLECVQDMDHENMFWYRQDPGLGLRLIYFSYDVKMKEKGDIPEGYSVSREKKERFSLILESASTNQTSMYLCASSLIGGRSPYEQYFGPGTRLTVT.

In its sample, this clone was seen a few times. J is TRBJ1-3 and V is TRBV5-5; D uncertain. The CDR3 runs 14 residues. Germline V lookup: CDR1 SGHKS, CDR2 YYEKEE (reference sequence). Trimming shortened V by 1 base and J by 1 base, and 6 bases separated the two germline ends. The CDR3 region has the DNA TGTGCCAGCAGCTTGATCCTGTCTGGAAACACCATATATTTT. Translated: CASSLILSGNTIYF.

This clone came up a few times. This sequence joins TRBV7-8 and TRBJ2-7; 8 bases line up with TRBD2. This CDR3 comprises 15 residues. Germline CDR1 is SGHVS and CDR2 is FQNEAQ. The junction had 4 bases not matched to a gene; V was cut back by 1 base and J by 2 bases. The CDR3 sequence is CASSLVAAGAYEQYF. The CDR3 DNA sequence: TGTGCCAGCAGCTTAGTGGCAGCGGGAGCCTACGAGCAGTACTTC.

This chain links TRBV7-2 with TRBJ1-2; maybe TRBD1 (6 bases). The CDR3 extends over 15 amino acids. Germline CDR1 reads SGHTA; CDR2 reads FQGNSA. V shed 4 bases and J shed 8 bases, with 20 bases lying between them. The CDR3 reads CASSSVLAGVEGYTF. CDR3 coding DNA: TGTGCCAGCAGCTCCGTCCTGGCAGGGGTTGAGGGCTACACCTTC.

The gene calls are TRBV30 and TRBJ2-3; D perhaps matches TRBD1 (5 bases). CDR1 and CDR2 (germline): GTSNPN, SVGIG (reference sequence). CDR3 size: 14 residues. Trimming pared 0 bases from V and 7 bases from J, leaving 14 bases between. The CDR3 DNA reads as TGTGCCTGGAGTGTATCCCAGACAGTCCATACGCAGTATTTT. Its translation: CAWSVSQTVHTQYF.

This clone was counted a few times. This chain links TRBV11-2 with TRBJ2-5, with 10 bases aligning to TRBD2. The CDR3 loop spans 16 amino acids. Germline CDR1 reads SGHAT; CDR2 reads FQNNGV. V gave up 4 bases and J gave up 5 bases; unmatched junction bases: 10. The CDR3 is CASSSSVLAGDETQYF. For the CDR3, the DNA is TGTGCCAGCAGCTCATCTGTTCTAGCGGGGGACGAGACCCAGTACTTC.

This clone showed up just a few times. V gene TRBV9 combines with J gene TRBJ1-4; D gene ambiguous. The CDR3 is made up of 15 amino acids. Germline CDR1 SGDLS, CDR2 YYNGEE. The V and J ends lost 1 base and 1 base respectively, with 8 bases between them. CDR3 nucleotides: TGTGCCAGCAGCGTACAGGCAGGAACTAATGAAAAACTGTTTTTT. Its translation is CASSVQAGTNEKLFF.